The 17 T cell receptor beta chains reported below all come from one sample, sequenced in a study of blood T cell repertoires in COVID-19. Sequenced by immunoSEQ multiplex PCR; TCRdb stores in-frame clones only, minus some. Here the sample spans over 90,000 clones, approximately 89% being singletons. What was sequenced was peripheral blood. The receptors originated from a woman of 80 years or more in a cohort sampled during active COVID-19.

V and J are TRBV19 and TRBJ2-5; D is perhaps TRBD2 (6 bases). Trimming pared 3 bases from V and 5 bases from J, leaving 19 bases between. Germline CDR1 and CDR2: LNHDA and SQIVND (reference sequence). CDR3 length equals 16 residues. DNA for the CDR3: TGTGCCAGTAGTATCGAAGGAGGGCAGGGCGGGGAGACCCAGTACTTC. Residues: CASSIEGGQGGETQYF.

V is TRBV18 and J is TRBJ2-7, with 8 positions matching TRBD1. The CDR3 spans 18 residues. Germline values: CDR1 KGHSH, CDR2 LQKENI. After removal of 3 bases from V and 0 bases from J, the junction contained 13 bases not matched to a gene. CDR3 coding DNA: TGTGCCAGCTCACCCGGGGGACAGGTATACCCTGTCTCCTACGAGCAGTACTTC. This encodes CASSPGGQVYPVSYEQYF. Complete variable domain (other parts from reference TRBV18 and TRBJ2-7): NAGVMQNPRHLVRRRGQEARLRCSPMKGHSHVYWYRQLPEEGLKFMVYLQKENIIDESGMPKERFSAEFPKEGPSILRIQQVVRGDSAAYFCASSPGGQVYPVSYEQYFGPGTRLTVT.

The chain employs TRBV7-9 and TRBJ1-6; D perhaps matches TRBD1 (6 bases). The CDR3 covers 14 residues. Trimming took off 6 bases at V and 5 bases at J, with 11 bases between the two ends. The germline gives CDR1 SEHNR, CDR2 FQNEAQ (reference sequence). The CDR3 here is CASSFGQNNSPLHF. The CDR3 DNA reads TGTGCCAGCAGTTTCGGACAGAATAATTCACCCCTCCACTTT.

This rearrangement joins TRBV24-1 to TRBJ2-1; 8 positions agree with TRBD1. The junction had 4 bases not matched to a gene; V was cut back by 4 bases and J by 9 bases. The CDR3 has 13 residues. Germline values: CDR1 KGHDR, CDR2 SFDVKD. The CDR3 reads CATSDRQGAEQFF. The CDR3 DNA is TGTGCCACCAGTGACCGCCAGGGGGCTGAGCAGTTCTTC.

CDR3 coding DNA: TGCGCCAGCAGTGAGTCTAGCGGGACTGCAGATACGCAGTATTTT. Translated, it gives CASSESSGTADTQYF. The rearrangement uses TRBV10-1 and TRBJ2-3, with TRBD2 matching 8 bases. Germline CDR1 is WNHNN and CDR2 is SYGVQD (reference sequence). This CDR3 contains 15 residues. Trimming at V came to 0 bases and at J to 4 bases, leaving 3 bases not matched to a gene.

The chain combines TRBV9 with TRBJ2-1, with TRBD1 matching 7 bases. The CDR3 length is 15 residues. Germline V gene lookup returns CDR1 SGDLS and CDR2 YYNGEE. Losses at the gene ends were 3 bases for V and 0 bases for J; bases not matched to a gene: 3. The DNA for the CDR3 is TGTGCCAGCAGCGCACAGGGGAACTCCTACAATGAGCAGTTCTTC. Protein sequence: CASSAQGNSYNEQFF.

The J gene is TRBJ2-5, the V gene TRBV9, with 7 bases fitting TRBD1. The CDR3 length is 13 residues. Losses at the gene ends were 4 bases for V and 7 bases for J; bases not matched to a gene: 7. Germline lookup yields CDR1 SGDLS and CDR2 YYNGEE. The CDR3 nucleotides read TGTGCCAGCAGCTCTGGGACAGAGACGACCCAGTACTTC. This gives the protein CASSSGTETTQYF.

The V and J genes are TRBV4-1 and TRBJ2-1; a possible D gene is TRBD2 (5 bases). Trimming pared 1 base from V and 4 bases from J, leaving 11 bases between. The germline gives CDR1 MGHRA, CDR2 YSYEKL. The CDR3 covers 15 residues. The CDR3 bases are TGCGCCAGCAGCCAAGGTTCGGGGTTTTACAATGAGCAGTTCTTC. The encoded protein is CASSQGSGFYNEQFF.

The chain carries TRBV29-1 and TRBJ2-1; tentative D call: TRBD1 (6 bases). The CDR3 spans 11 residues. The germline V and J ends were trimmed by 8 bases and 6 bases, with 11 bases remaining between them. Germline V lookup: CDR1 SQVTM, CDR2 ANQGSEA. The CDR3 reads CSTYRVNEQFF. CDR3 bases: TGCAGCACTTACAGGGTCAATGAGCAGTTCTTC.

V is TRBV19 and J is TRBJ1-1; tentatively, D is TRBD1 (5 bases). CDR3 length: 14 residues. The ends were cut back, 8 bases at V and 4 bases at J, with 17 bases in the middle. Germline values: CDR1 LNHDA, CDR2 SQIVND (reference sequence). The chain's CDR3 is CASSFGRRGTEAFF. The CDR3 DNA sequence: TGTGCCAGTTCCTTTGGAAGGAGGGGCACTGAAGCTTTCTTT.

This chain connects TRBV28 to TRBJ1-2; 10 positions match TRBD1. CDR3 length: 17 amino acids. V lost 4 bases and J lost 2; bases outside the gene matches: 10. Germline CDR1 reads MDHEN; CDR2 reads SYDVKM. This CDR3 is CASSSIYPDRGNYGYTF. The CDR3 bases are TGTGCCAGCAGTTCGATATATCCGGACAGGGGGAACTATGGCTACACCTTC.

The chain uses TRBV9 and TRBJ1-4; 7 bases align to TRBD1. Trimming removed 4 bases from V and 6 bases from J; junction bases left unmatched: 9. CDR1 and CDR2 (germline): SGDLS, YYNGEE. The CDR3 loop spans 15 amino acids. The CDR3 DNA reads TGTGCCAGCAGCTATAAAGGACAGGTTGATGAAAAACTGTTTTTT. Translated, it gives CASSYKGQVDEKLFF.

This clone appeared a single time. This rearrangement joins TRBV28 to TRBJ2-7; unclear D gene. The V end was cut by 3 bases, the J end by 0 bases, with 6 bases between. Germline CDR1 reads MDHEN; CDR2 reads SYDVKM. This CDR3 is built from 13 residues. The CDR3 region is CASSFRNSYEQYF. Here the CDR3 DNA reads TGTGCCAGCAGTTTCAGGAACTCCTACGAGCAGTACTTC.

The CDR3 DNA sequence: TGTGCCAGCAGCCTCGGGACAGCCGACTGGGTCCCCCAGCATTTT. It is translated as CASSLGTADWVPQHF. The V gene is TRBV3-1 (or the pseudogene TRBV3-2), the J gene TRBJ1-5, with 7 bases lining up with TRBD1. The trim removed 4 bases at V and 10 bases at J, leaving 13 bases unmatched. This CDR3 region has 15 residues. Germline V gene sequence: CDR1 LGHDT, CDR2 YNNKEL (reference sequence).

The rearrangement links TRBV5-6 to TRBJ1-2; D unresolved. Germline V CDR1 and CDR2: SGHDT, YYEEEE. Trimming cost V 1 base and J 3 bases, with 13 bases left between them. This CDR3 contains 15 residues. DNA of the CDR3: TGTGCCAGCAGCTTGACGGCGGGAGTGGACTATGGCTACACCTTC. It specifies CASSLTAGVDYGYTF.

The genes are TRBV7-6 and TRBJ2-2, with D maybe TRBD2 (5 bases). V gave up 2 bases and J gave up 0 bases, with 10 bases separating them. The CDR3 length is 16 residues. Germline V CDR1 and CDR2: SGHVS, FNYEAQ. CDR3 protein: CASSLMSGSNTGELFF. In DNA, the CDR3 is TGTGCCAGCAGCTTAATGAGCGGATCGAACACCGGGGAGCTGTTTTTT.

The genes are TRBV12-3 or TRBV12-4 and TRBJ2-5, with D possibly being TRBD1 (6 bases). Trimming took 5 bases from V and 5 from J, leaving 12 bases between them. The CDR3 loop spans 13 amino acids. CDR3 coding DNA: TGTGCCAGCAGTCGACAGGTTGCGGAGACCCAGTACTTC. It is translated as CASSRQVAETQYF.